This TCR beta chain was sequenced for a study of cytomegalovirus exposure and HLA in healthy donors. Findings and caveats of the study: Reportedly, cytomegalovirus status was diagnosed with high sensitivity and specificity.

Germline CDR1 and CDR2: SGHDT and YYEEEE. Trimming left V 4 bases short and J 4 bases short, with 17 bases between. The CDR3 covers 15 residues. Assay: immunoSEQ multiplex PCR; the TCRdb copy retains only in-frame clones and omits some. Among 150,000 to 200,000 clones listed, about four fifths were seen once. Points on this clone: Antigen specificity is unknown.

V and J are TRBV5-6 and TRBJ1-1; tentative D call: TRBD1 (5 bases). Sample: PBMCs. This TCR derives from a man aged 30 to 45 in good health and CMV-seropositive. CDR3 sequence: CASSPWGGVGTEAFF. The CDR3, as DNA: TGTGCCAGCAGCCCCTGGGGAGGGGTGGGCACTGAAGCTTTCTTT.